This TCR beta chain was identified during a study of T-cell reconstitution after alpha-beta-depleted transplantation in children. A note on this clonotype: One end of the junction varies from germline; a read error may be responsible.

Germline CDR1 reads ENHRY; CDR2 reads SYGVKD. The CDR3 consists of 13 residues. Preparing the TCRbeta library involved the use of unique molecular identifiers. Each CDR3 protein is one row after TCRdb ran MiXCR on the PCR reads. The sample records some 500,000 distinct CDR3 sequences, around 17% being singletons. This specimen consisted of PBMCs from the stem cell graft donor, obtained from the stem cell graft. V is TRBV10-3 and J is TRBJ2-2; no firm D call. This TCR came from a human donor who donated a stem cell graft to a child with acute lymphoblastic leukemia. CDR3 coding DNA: TGTGCCATCAGTGATAGGGAAGCCGGGCAGCTGTTTTTT. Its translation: CAISDREAGQLFF.